Listed below are T cell receptor beta chains from one sample, sequenced in a study of pediatric ulcerative colitis. Only in-frame clones appear in the TCRdb table, and some are missing; sequencing was by immunoSEQ multiplex PCR. This sample carries around 12,000 clones, 70% to 80% of them seen once, and the ten largest clones take approximately 4.2%. The source material was gut tissue. Source of these receptors: a boy aged 5 to 17 who was a control in a study of pediatric ulcerative colitis. Both conserved end residues are part of each CDR3. A D gene is named only where the DNA matches it firmly. Some rows have no size entry. The others give once, few or many, or a class for an expanded clone.

V	size	J	D	length	CDR3	DNA
TRBV5-4	few	TRBJ2-5	-	12	CASSLPHETQYF	TGTGCCAGCAGCCTCCCCCACGAGACCCAGTACTTC
TRBV14	-	TRBJ2-1	TRBD2	16	CASSQGWGGTANEQFF	TGTGCCAGCAGCCAAGGTTGGGGGGGTACCGCCAATGAGCAGTTCTTC
TRBV4-1	-	TRBJ2-3	TRBD2	17	CASSQDTAGGPKDTQYF	TGCGCCAGCAGCCAAGATACCGCGGGAGGGCCGAAAGATACGCAGTATTTT
TRBV28	-	TRBJ2-5	-	15	CASTRFRSHQETQYF	TGTGCCAGCACACGCTTCCGGAGCCACCAAGAGACCCAGTACTTC
TRBV11-1	-	TRBJ2-5	TRBD1	15	CASSALRQGAETQYF	TGTGCCAGCAGCGCACTGCGACAGGGGGCCGAGACCCAGTACTTC
TRBV19	-	TRBJ2-2	TRBD1	14	CASSKQGNPGELFF	TGTGCCAGTAGTAAACAGGGGAATCCCGGGGAGCTGTTTTTT
TRBV7-3	-	TRBJ2-3	-	14	CASSLIQGTDTQYF	TGTGCCAGCAGCTTGATCCAGGGCACAGATACGCAGTATTTT
TRBV19	-	TRBJ2-1	-	13	CASRWGALNEQFF	TGTGCCAGTAGATGGGGAGCGCTGAATGAGCAGTTCTTC
TRBV11-2	once	TRBJ2-5	-	15	CASRGFRGVGETQYF	TGTGCCAGCAGGGGGTTTAGGGGAGTTGGAGAGACCCAGTACTTC
TRBV30	-	TRBJ1-4	-	17	CAWSPGTVRQANEKLFF	TGTGCCTGGAGTCCTGGGACCGTACGCCAAGCTAATGAAAAACTGTTTTTT
TRBV4-2	-	TRBJ2-2	-	17	CASSQGGARPHTGELFF	TGTGCCAGCAGCCAAGGGGGGGCTAGACCTCACACCGGGGAGCTGTTTTTT
TRBV19	-	TRBJ1-5	-	12	CASNWRYQPQHF	TGTGCCAGTAACTGGCGGTATCAGCCCCAGCATTTT
TRBV28	few	TRBJ2-3	-	16	CASSLLSRLSTDTQYF	TGTGCCAGCAGTTTATTATCCAGGCTTAGCACAGATACGCAGTATTTT
TRBV27	-	TRBJ1-5	-	17	CASSFTGSPYSNQPQHF	TGTGCCAGCAGTTTCACCGGGAGTCCCTATAGCAATCAGCCCCAGCATTTT
TRBV6-8	-	TRBJ2-5	TRBD1	15	CASSSPGQGKETQYF	TGTGCCAGCAGCTCCCCGGGACAGGGAAAAGAGACCCAGTACTTC
TRBV7-6	-	TRBJ1-1	-	13	CASSFRTDTEAFF	TGTGCCAGCAGTTTCCGGACGGACACTGAAGCTTTCTTT
TRBV11-3	few	TRBJ2-5	-	16	CASSSRSGGQEETQYF	TGTGCCAGCAGCTCCCGATCAGGGGGGCAGGAAGAGACCCAGTACTTC
TRBV19	-	TRBJ1-5	-	14	CASSPTGRDQPQHF	TGTGCCAGTAGTCCTACAGGGAGGGATCAGCCCCAGCATTTT
TRBV19	-	TRBJ1-1	TRBD1	16	CASRPITGQGGTEAFF	TGTGCCAGTAGGCCCATCACGGGACAGGGCGGAACTGAAGCTTTCTTT
TRBV6-5	-	TRBJ2-3	-	13	CASNSGASNTQYF	TGTGCCAGCAACTCGGGAGCATCAAATACGCAGTATTTT
TRBV5-1	-	TRBJ2-7	-	15	CASSLSGHLAYEQYF	TGCGCCAGCAGCTTGTCTGGACATTTGGCCTACGAGCAGTACTTC
TRBV29-1	-	TRBJ2-3	TRBD2	16	CSVAGQRGASTDTQYF	TGCAGCGTTGCAGGCCAGCGGGGGGCTTCCACAGATACGCAGTATTTT
TRBV28	-	TRBJ1-2	-	13	CASMRTATYGYTF	TGTGCCAGCATGCGAACAGCAACCTATGGCTACACCTTC
TRBV18	-	TRBJ2-7	TRBD2	14	CASSEAAGALEQYF	TGTGCCAGCTCCGAAGCAGCGGGAGCACTCGAGCAGTACTTC
TRBV7-4	-	TRBJ1-2	-	15	CASSWSGSGTHGYTF	TGTGCCAGCAGCTGGAGTGGGTCGGGGACCCATGGCTACACCTTC
TRBV6-5	once	TRBJ1-1	-	14	CAAHGGRWRTEAFF	TGTGCCGCCCATGGGGGGAGATGGCGGACTGAAGCTTTCTTT
TRBV5-4	few	TRBJ2-3	TRBD1	12	CASSEGRGRMYF	TGTGCCAGCAGCGAGGGCAGGGGGCGTATGTATTTT
TRBV29-1	-	TRBJ2-3	-	14	CSAPRLDITDTQYF	TGCAGCGCGCCCAGACTAGACATTACAGATACGCAGTATTTT
TRBV7-6	-	TRBJ2-7	TRBD2	15	CASSQGAAGAYEQYF	TGTGCCAGCAGCCAAGGGGCAGCGGGAGCCTACGAGCAGTACTTC
TRBV11-2	-	TRBJ1-4	TRBD1	16	CASSRTPTGWGEKLFF	TGTGCCAGCAGCAGGACCCCGACAGGGTGGGGTGAAAAACTGTTTTTT
TRBV28	-	TRBJ2-6	-	15	CASSLGGSGANVLTF	TGTGCCAGCAGTTTAGGCGGATCTGGGGCCAACGTCCTGACTTTC
TRBV4-3	-	TRBJ1-2	TRBD1	15	CASSPQGQAGYGYTF	TGCGCCAGCAGCCCCCAGGGACAGGCAGGCTATGGCTACACCTTC
TRBV9	few	TRBJ2-1	TRBD1	15	CASSVGQGALNEQFF	TGTGCCAGCAGCGTTGGACAGGGGGCGCTTAATGAGCAGTTCTTC
TRBV5-1	-	TRBJ2-7	TRBD1	13	CASSYGTGREQYF	TGCGCCAGCAGCTACGGGACAGGGAGGGAGCAGTACTTC
TRBV10-3	few	TRBJ2-3	-	14	CAISGTLIADTQYF	TGTGCCATCAGCGGGACTTTAATCGCAGATACGCAGTATTTT
TRBV5-6	once	TRBJ1-5	-	13	CASSLGPNQPQHF	TGTGCCAGCAGCTTGGGTCCGAATCAGCCCCAGCATTTT
TRBV4-2	-	TRBJ2-7	-	14	CASSQERLVYEQYF	TGTGCCAGCAGCCAAGAGCGGCTAGTCTACGAGCAGTACTTC
TRBV4-1	-	TRBJ1-5	-	16	CASSRKPGLSNQPQHF	TGCGCCAGCAGCCGAAAACCCGGACTTAGCAATCAGCCCCAGCATTTT
TRBV10-2	-	TRBJ2-5	-	15	CASSESASHGETQYF	TGCGCCAGCAGTGAGTCGGCTAGTCATGGAGAGACCCAGTACTTC
TRBV6-4	-	TRBJ2-1	-	15	CASSDRTNPNNEQFF	TGTGCCAGCAGTGATAGGACTAACCCTAACAATGAGCAGTTCTTC
TRBV7-6	-	TRBJ2-2	-	14	CASSLAILSGELFF	TGTGCCAGCAGCTTAGCGATTCTGAGCGGGGAGCTGTTTTTT
TRBV5-4	-	TRBJ2-1	-	15	CASSLGGARYNEQFF	TGTGCCAGCAGCTTGGGGGGGGCACGGTACAATGAGCAGTTCTTC
TRBV27	-	TRBJ2-5	-	15	CASGRGQRPQETQYF	TGTGCCAGCGGTAGAGGACAGAGACCCCAAGAGACCCAGTACTTC
TRBV5-4	-	TRBJ1-1	-	14	CATYPTGVSTEAFF	TGTGCCACCTATCCGACCGGGGTATCGACTGAAGCTTTCTTT
TRBV30	-	TRBJ1-1	-	12	CAWQGYRTEAFF	TGTGCCTGGCAGGGGTATAGGACTGAAGCTTTCTTT
TRBV5-1	-	TRBJ1-1	TRBD1	13	CASSGQANTEAFF	TGCGCCAGCTCGGGACAGGCTAACACTGAAGCTTTCTTT
TRBV6-4	few	TRBJ2-7	-	14	CASSDLGAGYEQYF	TGTGCCAGCAGTGACTTGGGGGCGGGCTACGAGCAGTACTTC
TRBV7-9	-	TRBJ2-5	-	13	CASTYGTTETQYF	TGTGCCAGCACCTACGGGACAACGGAGACCCAGTACTTC
TRBV5-1	-	TRBJ2-3	-	15	CASSLEGRDTDTQYF	TGCGCCAGCAGCTTGGAGGGAAGGGACACAGATACGCAGTATTTT
TRBV7-6	-	TRBJ2-2	-	13	CASSRGGAGELFF	TGTGCCAGCAGCCGAGGAGGGGCCGGGGAGCTGTTTTTT
TRBV5-4	once	TRBJ2-2	-	15	CASSPDTSNTGELFF	TGTGCCAGCAGCCCGGACACATCGAACACCGGGGAGCTGTTTTTT
TRBV2	-	TRBJ1-4	-	15	CASSAASRPNEKLFF	TGTGCCAGCAGCGCCGCAAGCCGACCTAATGAAAAACTGTTTTTT
TRBV29-1	-	TRBJ2-2	TRBD2	14	CSVASGTNTGELFF	TGCAGCGTAGCTAGCGGAACGAACACCGGGGAGCTGTTTTTT
TRBV6-6	-	TRBJ2-2	-	15	CASSYLGADTGELFF	TGTGCCAGCAGTTACCTGGGGGCGGACACCGGGGAGCTGTTTTTT
TRBV30	few	TRBJ2-1	-	15	CAWHPDGAVYNEQFF	TGTGCCTGGCACCCGGACGGCGCGGTTTACAATGAGCAGTTCTTC